This TCR beta chain was documented in a study of Graves' ophthalmopathy and Graves' hyperthyroidism. Study outcomes and limitations: Distinction of ophthalmopathy from stable hyperthyroidism by a 13-signature model reached roughly 87% sensitivity and 81.08% specificity.

CDR3 length: 15 residues. Germline V lookup: CDR1 SEHNR, CDR2 FQNEAQ (reference sequence). About this clonotype: What it binds is not known. Compared with germline, one end of the junction differs, possibly owing to a read error.

The diagnosis combined clinical symptoms, thyroxine, TRAb, thyroid ultrasound and orbital computed tomography scans. Amplification of TCR beta CDR3 regions used RNA transcripts. HTBI primers primed a first-round RT-PCR, and a second-round multiplex PCR followed. TCRdb reprocessed the multiplex PCR reads via MiXCR and lists one record per CDR3 protein. The repertoire holds approximately 37,000 distinct CDR3 sequences, with over 40% as singletons. The V and J genes are TRBV7-9 and TRBJ2-1; 10 bases match TRBD2. Sequenced material: peripheral blood. The sequence derives from an adult man with Graves' ophthalmopathy. The chain's CDR3 is CAGSRSGGAYNERFF. DNA of the CDR3: TGTGCCGGCAGCCGAAGCGGGGGGGCCTACAATGAGCGGTTCTTC. Looking up the rest from reference TRBV7-9 and TRBJ2-1 gives the full variable domain: DTGVSQNPRHKITKRGQNVTFRCDPISEHNRLYWYRQTLGQGPEFLTYFQNEAQLEKSRLLSDRFSAERPKGSFSTLEIQRTEQGDSAMYLCAGSRSGGAYNERFFGPGTRLTVL.